In its sample, the clone carrying this TCR beta chain was seen many times. This sample was included in a study of T cells in Graves' hyperthyroidism and ophthalmopathy. About the research overall: Peripheral blood was acquired at first diagnosis, ahead of any therapy whatsoever.

TCR beta CDR3 regions were amplified from RNA. A first-round RT-PCR of the TCR CDR3 used the HTBI primer set. Using its own MiXCR run on the multiplex PCR reads, TCRdb lists one record per CDR3 protein. The sample shows some 210,000 distinct CDR3 sequences, over 15% of them seen only once. CDR1 is KGHSH and CDR2 is LQKENI in the germline V gene. After removal of 0 bases from V and 7 bases from J, the junction contained 9 bases not matched to a gene. The CDR3 is 17 amino acids. Not enrolled were patients with uncontrolled infection, other autoimmune disease, pregnancy or lactation. This TCR derives from a man aged 50 to 60 with Graves' hyperthyroidism. Sequencing was carried out using blood. V and J are TRBV18 and TRBJ2-1; 10 nucleotides match TRBD2. CDR3 DNA sequence: TGTGCCAGCTCACCACCAGCGGGAGGGCCTTTGAAGAATGAGCAGTTCTTC. This encodes CASSPPAGGPLKNEQFF. Supplemented by reference TRBV18 and TRBJ2-1, the full variable domain reads NAGVMQNPRHLVRRRGQEARLRCSPMKGHSHVYWYRQLPEEGLKFMVYLQKENIIDESGMPKERFSAEFPKEGPSILRIQQVVRGDSAAYFCASSPPAGGPLKNEQFFGPGTRLTVL.